The rows below give T cell receptor beta chains drawn from one sample of a study of blood T cells in healthy people across ages. A single record per CDR3 protein comes from TCRdb applying MiXCR to the 5' RACE reads. This table holds some 1,500,000 distinct CDR3 sequences, 42% found once. Sequencing input: blood. All receptors derive from a woman aged 18-29 years in good health. Each CDR3 is given with its conserved first and last residue. Fields, in order: clone size, D gene, CDR3 length, J gene, V gene, CDR3 DNA, CDR3 protein. The D gene is left open where the match is weak. Size is omitted from some rows. Given values are once, few, many or a class for expanded clones.

clone size: -; D gene: -; CDR3 length: 12; J gene: TRBJ2-7; V gene: TRBV20-1; CDR3 DNA: TGCAGCTCTACAAGACAGGCAGAAACCCAGTACTTC; CDR3 protein: CSSTRQAETQYF
clone size: -; D gene: -; CDR3 length: 14; J gene: TRBJ2-1; V gene: TRBV27; CDR3 DNA: TGTGCCTGCCAACGGCGGCCAAAAGGCGATGAGCAGTTCTTC; CDR3 protein: CACQRRPKGDEQFF
clone size: -; D gene: -; CDR3 length: 17; J gene: TRBJ2-5; V gene: TRBV7-8; CDR3 DNA: TGTGCCAGCAGCTATGTTAGCGGACCGCGTCCCCAAGAGACCCAGTACTTC; CDR3 protein: CASSYVSGPRPQETQYF
clone size: few; D gene: -; CDR3 length: 13; J gene: TRBJ2-5; V gene: TRBV12-3/TRBV12-4; CDR3 DNA: TGTGCCGGCAGTAGGACTAACCAAGAGACCCAGTACTTC; CDR3 protein: CAGSRTNQETQYF
clone size: -; D gene: TRBD2; CDR3 length: 15; J gene: TRBJ2-1; V gene: TRBV4-3; CDR3 DNA: TGCGCCAGCAGCCAAACGCTAGCGGTTTACAATGAGCAGTTCTTC; CDR3 protein: CASSQTLAVYNEQFF
clone size: -; D gene: -; CDR3 length: 16; J gene: TRBJ1-3; V gene: TRBV20-1; CDR3 DNA: TGCAGTGCTAGAGTGGGGGGCGAGGTGGCTGGAAACACCATATATTTT; CDR3 protein: CSARVGGEVAGNTIYF
clone size: -; D gene: -; CDR3 length: 16; J gene: TRBJ2-7; V gene: TRBV7-8; CDR3 DNA: TGTGCCAGCAGCTTAGTTGGGGCGGAAATTACCTACGAGCAGTACTTC; CDR3 protein: CASSLVGAEITYEQYF
clone size: -; D gene: -; CDR3 length: 16; J gene: TRBJ1-2; V gene: TRBV20-1; CDR3 DNA: TGCAGTGCAGAATCACCCGTTCAACTTTTATGGGGTGGCTACACCTTC; CDR3 protein: CSAESPVQLLWGGYTF
clone size: few; D gene: TRBD2; CDR3 length: 16; J gene: TRBJ2-1; V gene: TRBV24-1; CDR3 DNA: TGTGCCACCAGTGACCCGACTAGCGGGAGGTGGGGTGAGCAGTTCTTC; CDR3 protein: CATSDPTSGRWGEQFF
clone size: -; D gene: TRBD1; CDR3 length: 14; J gene: TRBJ2-3; V gene: TRBV7-6; CDR3 DNA: TGTGCCAGCAGCTCGGGACAGCCTCCGGATACGCAGTATTTT; CDR3 protein: CASSSGQPPDTQYF
clone size: few; D gene: -; CDR3 length: 15; J gene: TRBJ2-2; V gene: TRBV12-3/TRBV12-4; CDR3 DNA: TGTGCCAGCAGTTTTACCCATCGTTACACCGGGGAGCTGTTTTTT; CDR3 protein: CASSFTHRYTGELFF
clone size: many; D gene: -; CDR3 length: 12; J gene: TRBJ2-7; V gene: TRBV3-1; CDR3 DNA: TGTGCCAGCAGCCACGGTTCCTACGAGCAGTACTTC; CDR3 protein: CASSHGSYEQYF
clone size: -; D gene: -; CDR3 length: 12; J gene: TRBJ2-7; V gene: TRBV20-1; CDR3 DNA: TGCAGTGCTCACCAACAGGGAAATGAGCAGTACTTC; CDR3 protein: CSAHQQGNEQYF
clone size: -; D gene: TRBD1; CDR3 length: 13; J gene: TRBJ1-1; V gene: TRBV6-5; CDR3 DNA: TGTGCCGGATGGGACAGGGGGGGCACTGAAGCTTTCTTT; CDR3 protein: CAGWDRGGTEAFF
clone size: few; D gene: -; CDR3 length: 12; J gene: TRBJ1-2; V gene: TRBV11-2; CDR3 DNA: TGTGCCAGCAGCCACGTACGGATGGGCTACACCTTC; CDR3 protein: CASSHVRMGYTF
clone size: few; D gene: TRBD2; CDR3 length: 14; J gene: TRBJ2-1; V gene: TRBV5-1; CDR3 DNA: TGCGCCAGCAGCGTTCGGGACTACTACAATGAGCAGTTCTTC; CDR3 protein: CASSVRDYYNEQFF
clone size: -; D gene: -; CDR3 length: 11; J gene: TRBJ2-2; V gene: TRBV28; CDR3 DNA: TGTGCCAGCGGCCCTTCCGGGGAGCTGTTTTTT; CDR3 protein: CASGPSGELFF
clone size: few; D gene: -; CDR3 length: 12; J gene: TRBJ1-5; V gene: TRBV18; CDR3 DNA: TGTGCCAGCTCACCTTCCGATCAGCCCCAGCATTTT; CDR3 protein: CASSPSDQPQHF
clone size: few; D gene: -; CDR3 length: 13; J gene: TRBJ2-5; V gene: TRBV12-5; CDR3 DNA: TGTGCTAGTGGTTTGGGACAGAAAGAGACCCAGTACTTC; CDR3 protein: CASGLGQKETQYF
clone size: -; D gene: -; CDR3 length: 14; J gene: TRBJ2-1; V gene: TRBV4-1; CDR3 DNA: TGCGCCAGCAGCCGAGACCCCACCATGGAGGAGCAGTTCTTC; CDR3 protein: CASSRDPTMEEQFF
clone size: once; D gene: -; CDR3 length: 13; J gene: TRBJ1-5; V gene: TRBV5-1; CDR3 DNA: TGCGCCAGCAGCGCGGACCCGAATCAGCCCCAGCATTTT; CDR3 protein: CASSADPNQPQHF
clone size: -; D gene: TRBD1; CDR3 length: 15; J gene: TRBJ1-5; V gene: TRBV7-2; CDR3 DNA: TGTGCCAGCAGCCAAGACGGACAGGCGGGTCAGCCCCAGCATTTT; CDR3 protein: CASSQDGQAGQPQHF
clone size: -; D gene: TRBD2; CDR3 length: 14; J gene: TRBJ2-5; V gene: TRBV3-1; CDR3 DNA: TGTGCCAGCTTTGGGGGGACTACACAAGAGACCCAGTACTTC; CDR3 protein: CASFGGTTQETQYF
clone size: -; D gene: TRBD1; CDR3 length: 15; J gene: TRBJ2-5; V gene: TRBV5-1; CDR3 DNA: TGCGCCAGCAGCACAGACAGGGAGTCATCGGAGACCCAGTACTTC; CDR3 protein: CASSTDRESSETQYF
clone size: few; D gene: -; CDR3 length: 15; J gene: TRBJ1-2; V gene: TRBV25-1; CDR3 DNA: TGTGCCAGCAGTGCCTTAGGAGGTTTGGACTATGGCTACACCTTC; CDR3 protein: CASSALGGLDYGYTF
clone size: -; D gene: -; CDR3 length: 15; J gene: TRBJ1-1; V gene: TRBV28; CDR3 DNA: TGTGTCAGCAGTACGTGGGACGGCTCGAACATTGAAGCTTTCTTT; CDR3 protein: CVSSTWDGSNIEAFF
clone size: -; D gene: -; CDR3 length: 17; J gene: TRBJ2-2; V gene: TRBV20-1; CDR3 DNA: TGCAGTGCTAGAGATCTGGCAGGGGAAATGAACACCGGGGAGCTGTTTTTT; CDR3 protein: CSARDLAGEMNTGELFF
clone size: -; D gene: -; CDR3 length: 12; J gene: TRBJ2-7; V gene: TRBV24-1; CDR3 DNA: TGTGCCACCAGTGATTTGAGGGGAGAGCAGTACTTC; CDR3 protein: CATSDLRGEQYF
clone size: few; D gene: TRBD1; CDR3 length: 13; J gene: TRBJ1-2; V gene: TRBV6-5; CDR3 DNA: TGTGCCAGCAGGATGACAGGGGTTCATGGCTACACCTTC; CDR3 protein: CASRMTGVHGYTF
clone size: -; D gene: TRBD1; CDR3 length: 16; J gene: TRBJ1-2; V gene: TRBV4-2; CDR3 DNA: TGTGCCAGCACCCCTTTACAGGGGGCGGAGGACTATGGCTACACCTTC; CDR3 protein: CASTPLQGAEDYGYTF
clone size: once; D gene: -; CDR3 length: 15; J gene: TRBJ2-3; V gene: TRBV12-3/TRBV12-4; CDR3 DNA: TGTGCCAGCAGCTCAAACAGGGAAAGCACAGATACGCAGTATTTT; CDR3 protein: CASSSNRESTDTQYF
clone size: few; D gene: -; CDR3 length: 18; J gene: TRBJ2-6; V gene: TRBV14; CDR3 DNA: TGTGCCAGCAGCGTCAGGGGTGGTCCTCGCTCTGGGGCCAACGTCCTGACTTTC; CDR3 protein: CASSVRGGPRSGANVLTF
clone size: -; D gene: -; CDR3 length: 16; J gene: TRBJ2-5; V gene: TRBV4-3; CDR3 DNA: TGCGCCAGCAGCCAGTTGACAGGGGAGGGGAAAGAGACCCAGTACTTC; CDR3 protein: CASSQLTGEGKETQYF
clone size: -; D gene: -; CDR3 length: 15; J gene: TRBJ2-7; V gene: TRBV20-1; CDR3 DNA: TGCAGTGCTAGAGATGGTGAGACTCTTTCCTACGAGCAGTACTTC; CDR3 protein: CSARDGETLSYEQYF
clone size: -; D gene: -; CDR3 length: 16; J gene: TRBJ1-2; V gene: TRBV3-1; CDR3 DNA: TGTGCCAGCAGCCAAGGATTCGCGACCGGTAACTATGGCTACACCTTC; CDR3 protein: CASSQGFATGNYGYTF
clone size: -; D gene: -; CDR3 length: 15; J gene: TRBJ2-5; V gene: TRBV3-1; CDR3 DNA: TGTGCCAGCAGCCAAGCTGGAGGGTTTCAAGAGACCCAGTACTTC; CDR3 protein: CASSQAGGFQETQYF
clone size: -; D gene: TRBD1; CDR3 length: 14; J gene: TRBJ1-2; V gene: TRBV5-1; CDR3 DNA: TGCGCCAGCAGCCAAACAGGGGGCGGCCTCGGCTACACCTTC; CDR3 protein: CASSQTGGGLGYTF
clone size: few; D gene: TRBD2; CDR3 length: 14; J gene: TRBJ2-2; V gene: TRBV20-1; CDR3 DNA: TGCAGTGCTAGAGATGCGGGGGGCACCGGGGAGCTGTTTTTT; CDR3 protein: CSARDAGGTGELFF
clone size: -; D gene: -; CDR3 length: 17; J gene: TRBJ2-3; V gene: TRBV12-3/TRBV12-4; CDR3 DNA: TGTGCCAGCAGTTCCCCCGAGGTCCTACGAAGCACAGATACGCAGTATTTT; CDR3 protein: CASSSPEVLRSTDTQYF
clone size: -; D gene: -; CDR3 length: 15; J gene: TRBJ2-7; V gene: TRBV28; CDR3 DNA: TGTGCCAGCAGTTCCCCTGGGAGGAGACTCTACGAGCAGTACTTC; CDR3 protein: CASSSPGRRLYEQYF
clone size: few; D gene: -; CDR3 length: 14; J gene: TRBJ2-1; V gene: TRBV27; CDR3 DNA: TGTGCCAGCAGTCCCCTACTCGGCCGGAATGAGCAGTTCTTC; CDR3 protein: CASSPLLGRNEQFF
clone size: -; D gene: -; CDR3 length: 13; J gene: TRBJ1-1; V gene: TRBV29-1; CDR3 DNA: TGCAGCGTTGTCCGGGGAATTGGGACTGAAGCTTTCTTT; CDR3 protein: CSVVRGIGTEAFF
clone size: -; D gene: -; CDR3 length: 14; J gene: TRBJ1-2; V gene: TRBV7-2; CDR3 DNA: TGTGCCAGCAGCTCACAGGGCGGGAGCTATGACTACACCTTC; CDR3 protein: CASSSQGGSYDYTF
clone size: few; D gene: -; CDR3 length: 18; J gene: TRBJ1-1; V gene: TRBV6-2/TRBV6-3; CDR3 DNA: TGTGCCAGCAGACCCGACCCCAGGGGAGGGCGGGCGAACACTGAAGCTTTCTTT; CDR3 protein: CASRPDPRGGRANTEAFF
clone size: -; D gene: -; CDR3 length: 17; J gene: TRBJ2-3; V gene: TRBV10-3; CDR3 DNA: TGTGCCATCAGTGAGCCCCCGTCTACAGGGAGCACAGATACGCAGTATTTT; CDR3 protein: CAISEPPSTGSTDTQYF
clone size: -; D gene: -; CDR3 length: 14; J gene: TRBJ1-2; V gene: TRBV5-1; CDR3 DNA: TGCGCCAGCAGCTTGGCTCTAGAGCCTCCTGGCTACACCTTC; CDR3 protein: CASSLALEPPGYTF
clone size: few; D gene: -; CDR3 length: 14; J gene: TRBJ2-3; V gene: TRBV6-5; CDR3 DNA: TGTGCCAGCACCTTGGGGGGCCCCACAGATACGCAGTATTTT; CDR3 protein: CASTLGGPTDTQYF
clone size: -; D gene: TRBD2; CDR3 length: 14; J gene: TRBJ2-3; V gene: TRBV29-1; CDR3 DNA: TGCAGCGTTTCCTCTAGCGGGAACACAGATACGCAGTATTTT; CDR3 protein: CSVSSSGNTDTQYF
clone size: few; D gene: -; CDR3 length: 15; J gene: TRBJ2-7; V gene: TRBV4-2; CDR3 DNA: TGTGCCAGCAGCCAAGTGCTGAGCTCCTACAATGAGCAGTACTTC; CDR3 protein: CASSQVLSSYNEQYF
clone size: -; D gene: -; CDR3 length: 16; J gene: TRBJ2-7; V gene: TRBV28; CDR3 DNA: TGTGCCAGCACCCCGATGGTGGTGGACGAAACCTACGAGCAGTACTTC; CDR3 protein: CASTPMVVDETYEQYF
clone size: -; D gene: -; CDR3 length: 14; J gene: TRBJ1-3; V gene: TRBV11-2; CDR3 DNA: TGTGCCAGCAGCGGGATCGGCTCTGGAAACACCATATATTTT; CDR3 protein: CASSGIGSGNTIYF
clone size: -; D gene: TRBD2; CDR3 length: 15; J gene: TRBJ2-7; V gene: TRBV20-1; CDR3 DNA: TGCAGTGCTAGAGATGGGGCGGGGGTCGGTCAAGAGCAGTACTTC; CDR3 protein: CSARDGAGVGQEQYF
clone size: -; D gene: TRBD1; CDR3 length: 13; J gene: TRBJ1-1; V gene: TRBV6-5; CDR3 DNA: TGTGCCACCCTCCGACAGGGACTCACTGAAGCTTTCTTT; CDR3 protein: CATLRQGLTEAFF
clone size: few; D gene: TRBD1; CDR3 length: 14; J gene: TRBJ1-2; V gene: TRBV20-1; CDR3 DNA: TGCAGTGCCCCCTTTAAGGACAGGGGAGATGGCTACACCTTC; CDR3 protein: CSAPFKDRGDGYTF
clone size: -; D gene: TRBD1; CDR3 length: 13; J gene: TRBJ1-2; V gene: TRBV12-3/TRBV12-4; CDR3 DNA: TGTGCCAGCACCCAGGACAGGGTCTATGGCTACACCTTC; CDR3 protein: CASTQDRVYGYTF
clone size: -; D gene: -; CDR3 length: 12; J gene: TRBJ2-4; V gene: TRBV28; CDR3 DNA: TGTGCCAGCATGCCCGGGTACAATGAGCAGTACTTC; CDR3 protein: CASMPGYNEQYF
clone size: -; D gene: -; CDR3 length: 17; J gene: TRBJ2-3; V gene: TRBV4-3; CDR3 DNA: TGCGCCAGCAGCCAGGCAAAGGGGGATTTTAATTGGGATACGCAGTATTTT; CDR3 protein: CASSQAKGDFNWDTQYF
clone size: -; D gene: -; CDR3 length: 13; J gene: TRBJ2-7; V gene: TRBV29-1; CDR3 DNA: TGCAGCGGGGGACGGGGACTCACCTACGAGCAGTACTTC; CDR3 protein: CSGGRGLTYEQYF
clone size: -; D gene: -; CDR3 length: 15; J gene: TRBJ2-1; V gene: TRBV7-2; CDR3 DNA: TGTGCCAGCAGCTTAGTCCAAATATCCTACAATGAGCAGTTCTTC; CDR3 protein: CASSLVQISYNEQFF
clone size: -; D gene: -; CDR3 length: 15; J gene: TRBJ1-1; V gene: TRBV4-2; CDR3 DNA: TGTGCCAGCAGCTCCTTTGGAGGGGGGTTCGCTGAAGCTTTCTTT; CDR3 protein: CASSSFGGGFAEAFF